This passage covers 20 T cell receptor beta chains from one sample sequenced in a study of metastatic and nonmetastatic thyroid tumors. Via MiXCR, TCRdb re-called the PCR reads. Found here are approximately 50,000 clones, about 4% of them singletons; the top ten hold approximately 9.5%. None of the patients had undergone any treatment ahead of thyroid surgery. The source material was blood. These receptors were obtained from a female donor with papillary thyroid cancer or a benign thyroid nodule (not recorded which). Some clones in this sample may be carry-over from other donors' samples.

The rearrangement joins TRBV12-3 or TRBV12-4 to TRBJ2-7, with a weak D call TRBD2 (6 bases). Trimming removed 5 bases from V and 0 bases from J, with 11 bases in between. The CDR3 has 14 amino acids. The DNA of the CDR3 is TGTGCCAGCAGTGGGGACGGGAGCTCCTACGAGCAGTACTTC. It yields the protein CASSGDGSSYEQYF.

This clone was observed at least ten times. The chain carries TRBV5-1 and TRBJ2-3; 8 nucleotides align to TRBD2. The CDR3 has 14 residues. V was pared by 6 bases and J by 2 bases, with 5 bases of the junction left unmatched. Germline-derived CDR1 and CDR2 are SGHRS and YFSETQ. The CDR3 DNA follows: TGCGCCAGCAACTCGGGAGGGTACACAGATACGCAGTATTTT. Amino acids: CASNSGGYTDTQYF.

The genes are TRBV29-1 and TRBJ1-1; possibly TRBD1 for D (5 bases). CDR1 and CDR2 (germline): SQVTM, ANQGSEA. Deletions cut 3 bases from V and 11 bases from J, with 13 bases between. CDR3 length: 11 amino acids. Written as DNA, the CDR3 is TGCAGCGTTGACTCCGAGGGACGGGCTTTCTTT. Translation: CSVDSEGRAFF.

The rearrangement uses TRBV7-9 and TRBJ2-2; D is unclear. Per germline, CDR1 SEHNR and CDR2 FQNEAQ (reference sequence). The V and J ends lost 5 bases and 7 bases respectively, with 5 bases between them. This CDR3 is 11 amino acids long. The CDR3 coding sequence is TGTGCCAGCAGCCCGGGCGGGGAGCTGTTTTTT. Translation: CASSPGGELFF.

This clone was seen repeatedly, ten times or more. The chain uses TRBV20-1 and TRBJ2-7; the D gene is possibly TRBD1 (6 bases). The CDR3 contains 13 residues. The V end was cut by 4 bases, the J end by 2 bases, with 12 bases between. Germline CDR1 reads DFQATT; CDR2 reads SNEGSKA (reference sequence). Here the CDR3 reads CSAIRDKTYEQYF. CDR3 bases: TGCAGTGCTATCCGGGACAAAACCTACGAGCAGTACTTC.

This clone was found many times. The chain carries TRBV4-1 and TRBJ2-1; D not certain. Germline-derived CDR1 and CDR2 are MGHRA and YSYEKL. The CDR3 length is 15 residues. The V gene lost 1 base and the J gene lost 0 bases, with 7 bases spanning the gap. CDR3 nucleotide sequence: TGCGCCAGCAGCCAAGGAGGTTCCTCCTACAATGAGCAGTTCTTC. Protein sequence: CASSQGGSSYNEQFF.

This clone qualifies as medium-sized (0.01 to 0.1%). The chain links TRBV12-3 or TRBV12-4 to TRBJ1-6, with D uncertain. CDR3 length: 14 amino acids. The V and J ends lost 2 bases and 5 bases respectively, with 7 bases between them. CDR3 in DNA: TGTGCCAGCAGTTTAAGGCGGGATAATTCACCCCTCCACTTT. This encodes CASSLRRDNSPLHF.

Comments on this clone: A junction end diverges from the germline sequence, so it may reflect a read error. This sequence joins TRBV11-3 and TRBJ1-3; no definite D call. The CDR3 extends over 16 amino acids. CDR1 SGHNT and CDR2 YENEEA come from the germline V gene. The CDR3 loop is CANSSVGRSSGNTIYF. CDR3 nucleotide sequence: TGTGCCAACAGCTCCGTTGGGAGGAGCTCTGGAAACACCATATACTTT.

This clone showed up just a few times. The junction departs from germline at one end; a sequencing error may be responsible. The chain recombines TRBV6-1 with TRBJ2-2; D is possibly TRBD2 (6 bases). Germline CDR1 MNHNS, CDR2 SASEGT. This CDR3 has 15 residues. CDR3 DNA: TGTGCCAGCAATGAATGGATTCGGGGGTACGGAGAGCTGTTTTTT. This codes for CASNEWIRGYGELFF.

The J gene is TRBJ2-7, the V gene TRBV4-2; no clear D gene. Germline CDR1 reads LGHNA; CDR2 reads YNFKEQ. The V end was cut by 0 bases, the J end by 0 bases, with 12 bases between. The CDR3 loop spans 16 amino acids. Here the CDR3 reads CASSQEFADGSYEQYF. CDR3 DNA: TGTGCCAGCAGCCAAGAATTTGCGGACGGCTCCTACGAGCAGTACTTC.

This clone was seen only a few times. The chain links TRBV12-3 or TRBV12-4 to TRBJ1-1; D unclear. Trimming left V 8 bases short and J 1 base short, with 11 bases between. The CDR3 extends over 13 amino acids. The CDR3 loop is CASRDIENTEAFF. CDR3 DNA sequence: TGTGCCAGCCGGGATATCGAGAACACTGAAGCTTTCTTT.

There are many counts of this clone. The rearrangement uses TRBV6-1 and TRBJ2-1; no clear D gene. Germline CDR1 reads MNHNS; CDR2 reads SASEGT. The length of the CDR3 is 15 residues. V was trimmed by 5 bases and J by 6 bases, leaving 17 bases between them. CDR3 residues: CASSSSPRSSNEQFF. The CDR3 DNA reads TGTGCCAGCAGTTCCTCACCGCGCTCATCCAATGAGCAGTTCTTC.

In its sample, this clone was seen many times. The V gene is TRBV10-1, the J gene TRBJ2-7; 10 positions match TRBD2. V trimming: 3 bases; J trimming: 6 bases; junction bases outside the gene matches: 2. The CDR3 runs to 13 residues. Looked up from germline, CDR1 is WNHNN and CDR2 is SYGVQD (reference sequence). DNA for the CDR3: TGCGCCAGCAGTGAAAGCGGGAGGGCCGAGCAGTACTTC. Its protein is CASSESGRAEQYF.

This clone was seen a few times. Just one base apart from a much larger clone, this may be a read error. This chain uses TRBV5-1 with TRBJ2-7; 7 bases are shared with TRBD1. Germline trimming cut 4 bases from V and 5 bases from J; bases unmatched to any gene: 15. CDR1 is SGHRS and CDR2 is YFSETQ in the germline V gene. The CDR3 totals 16 residues. The CDR3 bases are TGCGCCAGCAGCCCGGAACAGGGGTCAAGGTCGGACGAGCAGTACTTC. As protein: CASSPEQGSRSDEQYF. Full variable domain (rest looked up from reference TRBV5-1 and TRBJ2-7): KAGVTQTPRYLIKTRGQQVTLSCSPISGHRSVSWYQQTPGQGLQFLFEYFSETQRNKGNFPGRFSGRQFSNSRSEMNVSTLELGDSALYLCASSPEQGSRSDEQYFGPGTRLTVT.

This clone was counted many times. The chain links TRBV20-1 to TRBJ2-3; 8 bases align to TRBD2. V lost 0 bases and J lost 2; bases outside the gene matches: 10. The CDR3 consists of 17 residues. Germline lookup yields CDR1 DFQATT and CDR2 SNEGSKA (reference sequence). The CDR3 DNA follows: TGCAGTGCTAGAGATGAGTGGGTAGCGGGAACCACAGATACGCAGTATTTT. The encoded protein is CSARDEWVAGTTDTQYF.

As concerns this clone: This could be a read error, since a much larger clone is one nucleotide away. The chain combines TRBV29-1 with TRBJ1-4; 7 bases fit TRBD1. The CDR3 has 15 amino acids. CDR1 is SQVTM and CDR2 is ANQGSEA in the germline V gene. V lost 5 bases to trimming and J lost 0 bases; unmatched junction nucleotides: 6. Here the CDR3 reads CSVRRQGATNEKLFF. The DNA for the CDR3 is TGCAGCGTTCGGCGGCAGGGGGCAACTAATGAAAAACTGTTTTTT.

This clone has ten or more counts. Written as DNA, the CDR3 is TGTGCCAGCAGCCCCAAAGGGGTTGGGCGCTACAATGAGCAGTTCTTC. This sequence encodes CASSPKGVGRYNEQFF. This chain connects TRBV3-1 to TRBJ2-1; possibly TRBD1 for D (5 bases). This CDR3 comprises 16 residues. The ends were cut back, 4 bases at V and 3 bases at J, with 16 bases in the middle. Per germline, CDR1 LGHDT and CDR2 YNNKEL (reference sequence).

Details on this clone: A read error may explain this, as a much larger clone is one base away. The V call is TRBV7-2, the J call TRBJ2-3; 8 bases fit TRBD2. The CDR3 runs 18 residues. Germline CDR1 is SGHTA and CDR2 is FQGNSA. Trimming took 7 bases from V and 2 from J; bases not matched to a gene: 17. The CDR3 DNA reads TGTGCCAGCATGGATCTTAGCGGGACGAAAGGCCTCACAGATACGCAGTATTTT. Protein sequence: CASMDLSGTKGLTDTQYF.

Ten or more counts support this clone. The chain recombines TRBV6-6 with TRBJ2-5; D gene ambiguous. The CDR3 runs to 16 residues. V was pared by 0 bases and J by 2 bases, with 13 bases between. Germline V gene data show CDR1 as MNHNY and CDR2 as SVGAGI (reference sequence). In DNA, the CDR3 is TGTGCCAGCAGTTACTCTCCAGGACGGAGACAAGAGACCCAGTACTTC. This sequence encodes CASSYSPGRRQETQYF.

This clone has just a few counts. The chain couples TRBV12-3 or TRBV12-4 to TRBJ2-1; 13 bases align to TRBD2. V lost 5 bases and J lost 5; bases outside the gene matches: 6. The CDR3 consists of 16 residues. In DNA, the CDR3 is TGTGCCAGCAGTCCTAGGACTAGCGGGAGTGACAATGAGCAGTTCTTC. Translation gives CASSPRTSGSDNEQFF.